This T cell receptor (beta chain) was identified during a study of blood T cell repertoires in COVID-19. Profiled with immunoSEQ multiplex PCR; TCRdb holds only in-frame clones, not every one. The sample has more than 300,000 clones, approximately 91% seen once. From germline, CDR1 is MDHEN and CDR2 SYDVKM. V lost 7 bases and J 0 bases, leaving 19 bases between the germline ends. The CDR3 extends over 16 amino acids. The specimen sequenced was peripheral blood. The chain carries TRBV28 and TRBJ2-7; D possibly corresponds to TRBD2 (7 bases). This receptor was taken from a woman in her seventies with COVID-19, enrolled during active disease. The chain's CDR3 is CASTAMGRGNSYEQYF. DNA of the CDR3: TGTGCCAGCACCGCAATGGGGAGGGGGAACTCCTACGAGCAGTACTTC.